This T cell receptor (beta chain) was found in a study of shared clonotypes between healthy human individuals. CDR1 KGHSH and CDR2 LQKENI come from the germline V gene. The CDR3 runs to 13 residues. The V gene lost 6 bases and the J gene lost 5 bases, with 13 bases spanning the gap. Produced via immunoSEQ multiplex PCR; TCRdb's table is partial and in-frame only. The sample lists 2 million or so clones; about 95% were seen once. This clone was detected many times. This clonotype was obtained from a young man in good health. V is TRBV18 and J is TRBJ2-5, with D perhaps TRBD2 (5 bases). Sequences were obtained from naive CD4+ T cells sorted from blood. Documented subset: CD45RA+ positively selected. The CDR3 protein is CASSFGERETQYF. The CDR3 coding sequence is TGTGCCAGCTCCTTCGGGGAGCGCGAGACCCAGTACTTC.